The subject of this entry is one T cell receptor beta chain. Its antigen is unknown. Qualities for individual bases were not recorded, and no much larger clone is one base off. The data derive from a study of CD8+CD57+ T cells in acquired aplastic anemia listed by TCRdb under 2018. General notes on the study: DNA extracted from sorted CD4+ and CD8+ cells had a mean of approximately 3.3 ug, with a range of 0.2 to 27.4 ug. Healthy donor samples averaged roughly 10 million reads for CD4+ and fewer than 12 million for CD8+ cells. What the work shows at the level of the full study, not this receptor alone: No significant difference in CD8+ Simpson's diversity was found between patients and healthy controls (P=0.060). Some 27 CD8+ CDR3 sequences were found in both patients and controls but appeared to be highly expressed in patients and within the immunodominant clones of the patients.

In the study, sorted CD4+ and CD8+ blood T cells from patients with severe aplastic anemia and from healthy subjects underwent deep sequencing of TCR repertoires. Ficoll-Paque density gradient centrifugation was used to isolate peripheral blood mononuclear cells. Before DNA was extracted, CD4+ and CD8+ T cells were sorted using either FACS or magnetic beads. Genomic DNA served as template for TCR beta VDJ combination and CDR3 sequence profiling. An Illumina HiSeq 2000 was used for TCR repertoire sequencing. Per the original workflow: Repertoires were assessed using TRBV/TRBJ rearrangement plots, CDR3 size and DJ length profiles, and Simpson's diversity index. The most abundant DNA sequence in the deep sequencing data was defined as the immunodominant clone. CDR3 amino acid sequences were checked for sharing across subjects and were also compared against the VDJdb database and published repertoires. TCRdb applied fastp at Q25 and MiXCR to the public reads, then kept only in-frame beta chains. Identical CDR3 protein sequences are pooled into one entry, listed with their most common genes and DNA. The V and J calls were not made by the authors but by TCRdb's processing. Within this sample are 400,000 to 500,000 distinct CDR3 sequences, with 65% to 75% of them counted one time only. The ten biggest clones cover 4% of the sample.

For CDR1 and CDR2, the germline V gene lists ENHRY and SYGVKD. The CDR3, from cysteine to phenylalanine, totals 14 residues. The CDR3 DNA has 42 bases and is translated from base 1. V is reduced by 4 bases and J by 5 bases, leaving a spacing of 13 bases between them. The sequencing input was sorted CD4+, CD8+, or CD8+CD57+ T cells (not recorded which) from PBMCs. This receptor was identified in a human donor in good health, serving as a control. The rearranged segments are TRBV10-3 and TRBJ2-3; the D gene is perhaps TRBD2, on 7 matching bases. The CDR3 here reads CAISGEGGEDTQYF. The DNA sequence is TGTGCCATCAGTGGAGAGGGGGGGGAAGATACGCAGTATTTT.